This T cell receptor beta chain derives from a study of blood T cell repertoires in COVID-19 (dated by TCRdb to 2020 to 2022). The study in broad terms: Collaborator samples came from the United States, Italy and Spain and covered acute and convalescent phases of COVID-19. The material from the prospective study consisted of cDNA or gDNA derived from T cells, B-cell-depleted T cells, or PBMCs. The dataset comprised deeply sampled blood TCRbeta repertoires from subjects exposed to, actively infected with, or recovered from COVID-19. A freely available public database, intended as a resource for researchers studying the immune response to SARS-CoV-2, is where the repertoires were released. The samples were drawn from two sources: the first 160 participants of the ongoing ImmuneRACE study, and 1,200 or so subjects contributed by 6 global collaborators. A de-identified subject ID, COVID-19 status, age in years and sex were almost always included in the sample metadata. HLA class I and class II types, where available, came from metadata supplied by the sample provider rather than from assay-based typing.

A word on this clone: This clone's antigen is unknown. It has no much larger one-base neighbor in the sample; base qualities were not kept.

In the prospective study, participants were about 18 to 95 years old, resided in around 25 geographic areas of the United States, and were enrolled through a virtual design. In the prospective study, cohorts were assigned on the basis of participant-reported clinical history obtained from a screening survey and a study questionnaire. ImmuneRACE Cohort 3 recovered participants were defined by two consecutive negative NP/OP PCR tests, healthcare professional clearance, or symptom resolution. Mobile phlebotomists in the prospective study collected whole blood, serum and a nasopharyngeal or oropharyngeal swab from every participant. Over a roughly 2-month period, participants in the prospective study had the option of providing additional blood draws and questionnaires. Before DNA extraction, prospective study blood samples were shipped either frozen or at room temperature. The paper as a whole reports these results and caveats: The amount of clinical and demographic metadata varied by source and participant and was provided uncurated.

The immunoSEQ Assay, a bias-controlled multiplex PCR, was used to amplify TCRbeta CDR3 regions from genomic DNA. The paper's processing steps were these. Within the assay, amplification of reference gene primers was used to estimate how many nucleated cells each sample contained. To quantify the absolute abundance of each unique TCRbeta CDR3 rearrangement, sequence reads were collapsed and filtered. For each sample, productive Simpson clonality was calculated as the square root of Simpson's diversity index across productive rearrangements. Drawn from immuneACCESS, this table holds only the in-frame rearrangements with V and J called that TCRdb kept. Clones are partly lost; checked studies trace under half to an unresolved V gene and leave the rest unexplained. V, J and clone size are taken as reported in that table, and D and trimming were inferred from the DNA itself. The table for this sample lists about 480,000 clones; roughly 90% of them were counted only once. 1.5% to 2% of the sample comes from the top ten.

The clonotype was recovered from a woman aged 40 to 55 who had recovered from COVID-19. The sequenced sample was PBMCs or T cells enriched from blood (not recorded which).

The bases are TGTGCTCTAAAAGTTTTCCGTCCGCCAAACACCATATATTTT. The resulting protein is CALKVFRPPNTIYF. In this chain, TRBV30 is recombined with TRBJ1-3; the D gene lacks a confident call. From cysteine to phenylalanine, the CDR3 is 14 amino acids long. The sequence is cut down to CDR3 DNA, 42 bases in frame from base 1. From the germline V gene (reference sequence), CDR1 is GTSNPN and CDR2 is SVGIG.